Below, 2 T cell receptor beta chains from the same sample are listed, as sequenced in a study of CXCR3-negative and CXCR3-positive naive CD8 T cells. The authors prepared UMI-labeled TRB cDNA libraries by 5' RACE. TCRdb reprocessed the 5' RACE reads; each CDR3 protein has one entry and no DNA is given. The repertoire table contains tens of thousands of distinct CDR3 sequences. Sequencing was carried out using memory CD8+ T cells from blood. The receptors shown here come from a human donor in good health. Some clones in this sample may be carry-over from other donors' samples.

This chain's CDR3 is CSAEVLGELFF. The chain employs TRBV29-1 and TRBJ2-2. Germline CDR1 is SQVTM and CDR2 is ANQGSEA. This CDR3 comprises 11 residues.

The J gene is TRBJ2-7, the V gene TRBV7-9; absent DNA, TCRdb's TRBD1 call cannot be checked. Germline CDR1 reads SEHNR; CDR2 reads FQNEAQ (reference sequence). The CDR3 runs to 13 residues. CDR3: CASSFDRGYEQYF.